This T cell receptor beta chain comes out of a study of blood T cell repertoires in COVID-19. Study context: The United States, Italy and Spain were the sources of the acute and convalescent COVID-19 samples. From T cells, B-cell-depleted T cells, or PBMCs came the material, which was cDNA or gDNA.

Original processing methods: By means of reference gene primer amplification, nucleated cell counts were estimated. The data were produced by immunoSEQ multiplex PCR, yet TCRdb's version contains in-frame clones alone and is incomplete. V, J and clone size are taken as reported in that table, and D and trimming were inferred from the DNA itself. Of 300,000 to 450,000 clones in the sample, 85% are singletons; the top ten hold roughly 3.4%. Per the germline V gene, CDR1 is SGDLS and CDR2 is YYNGEE. The CDR3 has 15 amino acids. The trim removed 5 bases at V and 4 bases at J, leaving 9 bases unmatched. The sequencing sample was made of peripheral blood. This rearrangement joins TRBV9 to TRBJ1-5; 7 bases map to TRBD1. This TCR was recovered from a woman between 18 and 29 years old with acute or convalescent COVID-19. The CDR3 nucleotides read TGTGCCAGCAGTGAGACAGGGTTCTCTAATCAGCCCCAGCATTTT. This gives the protein CASSETGFSNQPQHF. The entire variable domain, with the rest obtained from reference TRBV9 and TRBJ1-5, is as follows: DSGVTQTPKHLITATGQRVTLRCSPRSGDLSVYWYQQSLDQGLQFLIQYYNGEERAKGNILERFSAQQFPDLHSELNLSSLELGDSALYFCASSETGFSNQPQHFGDGTRLSIL.